The clone carrying this TCR beta chain was seen at least ten times. This entry belongs to a study of read filtering for tumor transcriptome and immune sequencing. Study details: Per sample, TCR-region reads ranged about 4 to 11 million by IR-seq, roughly 75 to 1,400 by RNA-seq.

This library used around 400 ng RNA and molecular barcoded adaptors spanning alpha/delta and beta/gamma chains. TCRdb re-called the reads through MiXCR, storing one row per CDR3 protein. The top ten clones hold approximately 10% of a sample with 85,000 to 100,000 distinct CDR3 sequences, about 22% of them seen once. The CDR3 consists of 14 residues. From germline, CDR1 is SEHNR and CDR2 FQNEAQ (reference sequence). With 1 base removed from V and 4 bases from J, the gap between germline ends came to 10 bases. The sequenced sample was a population of CD138-negative cells sorted from bone marrow. The chain couples TRBV7-9 to TRBJ1-1; D gene uncertain. This receptor was obtained from a donor at least 40 years old with multiple myeloma. CDR3 coding DNA: TGTGCCAGCAGCTTAGTAGGGTTGGGCACTGAAGCTTTCTTT. This gives the protein CASSLVGLGTEAFF.